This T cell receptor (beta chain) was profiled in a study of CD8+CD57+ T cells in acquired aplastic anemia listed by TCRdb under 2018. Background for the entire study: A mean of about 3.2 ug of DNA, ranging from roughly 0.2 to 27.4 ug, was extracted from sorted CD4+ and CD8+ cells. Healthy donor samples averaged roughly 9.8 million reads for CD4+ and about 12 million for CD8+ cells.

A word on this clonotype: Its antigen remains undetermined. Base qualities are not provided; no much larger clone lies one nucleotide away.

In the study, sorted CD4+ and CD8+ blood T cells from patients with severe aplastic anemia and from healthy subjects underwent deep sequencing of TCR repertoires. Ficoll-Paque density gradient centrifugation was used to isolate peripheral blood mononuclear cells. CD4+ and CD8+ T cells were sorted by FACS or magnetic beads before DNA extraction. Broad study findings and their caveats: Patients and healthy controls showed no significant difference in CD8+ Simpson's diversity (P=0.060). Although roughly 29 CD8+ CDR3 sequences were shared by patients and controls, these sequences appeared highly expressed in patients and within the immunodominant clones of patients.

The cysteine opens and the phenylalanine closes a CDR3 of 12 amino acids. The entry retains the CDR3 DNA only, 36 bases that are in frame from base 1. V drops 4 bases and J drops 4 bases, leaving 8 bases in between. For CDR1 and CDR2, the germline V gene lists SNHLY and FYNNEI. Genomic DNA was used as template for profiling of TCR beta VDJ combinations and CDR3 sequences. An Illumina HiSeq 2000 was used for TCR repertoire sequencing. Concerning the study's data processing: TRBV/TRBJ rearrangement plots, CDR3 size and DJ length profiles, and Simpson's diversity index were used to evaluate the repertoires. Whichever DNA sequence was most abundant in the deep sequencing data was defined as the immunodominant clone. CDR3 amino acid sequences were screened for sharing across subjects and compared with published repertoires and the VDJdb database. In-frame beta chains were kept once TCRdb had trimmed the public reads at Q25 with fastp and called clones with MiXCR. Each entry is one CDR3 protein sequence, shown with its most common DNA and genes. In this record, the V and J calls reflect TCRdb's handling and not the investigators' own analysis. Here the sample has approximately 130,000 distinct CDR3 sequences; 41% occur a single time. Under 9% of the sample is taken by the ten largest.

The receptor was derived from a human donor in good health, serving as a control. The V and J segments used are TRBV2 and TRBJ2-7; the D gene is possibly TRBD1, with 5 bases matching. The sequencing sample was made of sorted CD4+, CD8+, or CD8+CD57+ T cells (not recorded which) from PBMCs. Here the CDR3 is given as CASSGTGYEQYF. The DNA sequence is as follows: TGTGCCAGCAGTGGAACAGGATACGAGCAGTACTTC.